The entry below describes one TCR beta chain. Per the authors' pipeline: The assay estimated nucleated cells by amplifying reference gene primers. Sequenced by immunoSEQ multiplex PCR; TCRdb stores in-frame clones only, minus some. D and trimming were read from the DNA, whereas the V and J calls and clone size are those reported in that table. The table lists approximately 94,000 clones, around 90% of them singletons, with approximately 4.8% in the top ten. J lost 3 bases, V lost 3 bases, and 7 bases had no gene match. There are 17 residues in the CDR3. Germline lookup yields CDR1 KGHSH and CDR2 LQKENI. This entry belongs to a study of blood T cell repertoires in COVID-19. Background on the study: COVID-19 samples collected from the United States, Italy and Spain covered acute and convalescent phases.

The TCR originated in a woman of 80 years or more with active COVID-19. The source material was peripheral blood. V gene TRBV18 combines with J gene TRBJ2-3; 12 bases are shared with TRBD2. The CDR3 DNA is TGTGCCAGCTCACCTATGACTAGCGGGAGATTAACAGATACGCAGTATTTT. Translation gives CASSPMTSGRLTDTQYF.